Presented here are 9 T cell receptor beta chains from one specimen sequenced in a study of cytomegalovirus exposure and HLA in healthy donors (TCRdb year 2017). The library was produced with the immunoSEQ multiplex PCR assay. TCRdb holds this immuneACCESS table with in-frame rearrangements only. Some clones are missing; in checked studies, unresolved V genes explain under half, and the rest has no known cause. The sample contains 150,000 to 200,000 clones, about three quarters of them found a single time. The top ten clonotypes cover about 1.2% of the sample. Specimen: PBMCs. These TCRs come from a woman in her 30s in good health and CMV-seronegative.

The chain combines TRBV5-6 with TRBJ1-2; possibly TRBD1 for D (5 bases). V lost 4 bases and J lost 2, with 12 bases in between. Germline CDR1 and CDR2: SGHDT and YYEEEE. The CDR3 spans 14 residues. The CDR3 here is CASSGLAGNYGYTF. The CDR3 nucleotides read TGTGCCAGCAGCGGCTTGGCAGGGAACTATGGCTACACCTTC.

The chain recombines TRBV6-5 with TRBJ2-1; 9 nucleotides agree with TRBD2. The CDR3 length is 13 residues. J gave up 8 bases and V 9 bases, and 8 bases lay outside the gene matches. The V gene's germline CDR1 is MNHEY and CDR2 SVGAGI. DNA of the CDR3: TGTGCCAGGATAGCGGGGGATATCGATGAGCAGTTCTTC. Translation: CARIAGDIDEQFF.

The table lists this clone with a few counts. The chain joins TRBV6-6 to TRBJ2-5, with TRBD2 identical over 7 bases. This CDR3 has 15 residues. Germline V gene lookup returns CDR1 MNHNY and CDR2 SVGAGI (reference sequence). V lost 2 bases, J lost 2 bases, and 5 bases stayed unmatched. Here the CDR3 DNA reads TGTGCCAGCAGTTACGGGACTACCTTACAAGAGACCCAGTACTTC. Translating gives CASSYGTTLQETQYF.

The chain has TRBV9 and TRBJ1-4; 7 nucleotides match TRBD1. J lost 3 bases, V lost 3 bases, and 8 bases had no gene match. CDR3 size: 16 residues. Germline V gene sequence: CDR1 SGDLS, CDR2 YYNGEE. The CDR3 sequence is CASSASAGQSNEKLFF. In DNA, the CDR3 is TGTGCCAGCAGCGCGTCGGCGGGACAGTCTAATGAAAAACTGTTTTTT.

V and J are TRBV30 and TRBJ2-5; 7 positions match TRBD2. CDR3 size: 16 residues. V lost 0 bases and J lost 1; bases outside the gene matches: 8. Germline V gene lookup returns CDR1 GTSNPN and CDR2 SVGIG (reference sequence). The CDR3 region has the DNA TGTGCCTGGAGTGTATGGGTTGCGGGGGTCCAAGAGACCCAGTACTTC. Encoded protein: CAWSVWVAGVQETQYF.

V usage is TRBV18 and J usage is TRBJ2-7, with a weak D call TRBD2 (5 bases). Trimming took 0 bases from V and 5 from J, leaving 17 bases between them. CDR1 KGHSH and CDR2 LQKENI come from the germline V gene. This CDR3 has 16 residues. The CDR3 bases are TGTGCCAGCTCACCACCGGTAGAGGGTATCTTCCACGAGCAGTACTTC. Translation: CASSPPVEGIFHEQYF.

The chain is built from TRBV5-1 and TRBJ2-2; 7 bases fit TRBD1. The CDR3 loop spans 14 amino acids. Unmatched junction bases numbered 4, after V lost 2 bases and J lost 6 bases. Germline assignment: CDR1 SGHRS and CDR2 YFSETQ. This chain's CDR3 is CASSLRGLAGELFF. In DNA, the CDR3 is TGCGCCAGCAGCTTAAGGGGGCTGGCCGGGGAGCTGTTTTTT.

The chain couples TRBV15 to TRBJ2-3; 7 bases are a match to TRBD2. The CDR3 runs 15 residues. The J segment lost 4 bases and the V segment lost 1 base, leaving 5 bases of the junction unmatched. The germline V gene has CDR1 LNHNV and CDR2 YYDKDF (reference sequence). Written as DNA, the CDR3 is TGTGCCACCAGCAGAGCTGTGGGGGGGGCAGATACGCAGTATTTT. It codes for CATSRAVGGADTQYF.

This chain connects TRBV7-2 to TRBJ2-7; 8 bases are a match to TRBD1. The V and J ends lost 4 bases and 3 bases, in that order; junction bases with no gene match: 8. Germline CDR1 is SGHTA and CDR2 is FQGNSA. The CDR3 consists of 15 residues. The CDR3 nucleotides are TGTGCCAGCAGCTCTTCTCCGGGACAGGTCTACGAGCAGTACTTC. Translated, it gives CASSSSPGQVYEQYF.